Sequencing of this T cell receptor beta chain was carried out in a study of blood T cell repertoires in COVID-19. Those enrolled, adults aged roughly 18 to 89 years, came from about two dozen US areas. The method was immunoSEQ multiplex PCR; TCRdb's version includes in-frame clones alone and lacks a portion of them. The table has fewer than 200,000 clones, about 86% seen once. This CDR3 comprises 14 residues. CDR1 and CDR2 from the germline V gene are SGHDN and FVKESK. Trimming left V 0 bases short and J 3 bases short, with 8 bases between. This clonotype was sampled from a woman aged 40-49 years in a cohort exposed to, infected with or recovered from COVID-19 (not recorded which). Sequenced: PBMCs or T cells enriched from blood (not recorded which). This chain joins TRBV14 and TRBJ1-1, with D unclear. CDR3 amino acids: CASSQDPADTEAFF. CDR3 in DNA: TGTGCCAGCAGCCAAGATCCCGCGGACACTGAAGCTTTCTTT.